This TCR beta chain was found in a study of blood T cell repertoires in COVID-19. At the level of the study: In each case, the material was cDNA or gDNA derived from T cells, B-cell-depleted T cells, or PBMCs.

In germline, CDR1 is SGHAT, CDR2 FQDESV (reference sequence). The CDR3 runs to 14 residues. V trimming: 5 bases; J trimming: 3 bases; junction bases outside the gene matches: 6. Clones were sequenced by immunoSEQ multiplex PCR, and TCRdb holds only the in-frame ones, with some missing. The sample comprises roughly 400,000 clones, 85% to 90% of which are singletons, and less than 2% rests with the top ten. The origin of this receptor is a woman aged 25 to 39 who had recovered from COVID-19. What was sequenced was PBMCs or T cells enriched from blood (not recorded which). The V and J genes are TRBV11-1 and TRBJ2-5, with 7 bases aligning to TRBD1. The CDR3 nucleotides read TGTGCCAGCAGCCCCGGACAGGCGGAAGAGACCCAGTACTTC. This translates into CASSPGQAEETQYF. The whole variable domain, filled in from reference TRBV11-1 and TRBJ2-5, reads EAEVAQSPRYKITEKSQAVAFWCDPISGHATLYWYRQILGQGPELLVQFQDESVVDDSQLPKDRFSAERLKGVDSTLKIQPAELGDSAMYLCASSPGQAEETQYFGPGTRLLVL.